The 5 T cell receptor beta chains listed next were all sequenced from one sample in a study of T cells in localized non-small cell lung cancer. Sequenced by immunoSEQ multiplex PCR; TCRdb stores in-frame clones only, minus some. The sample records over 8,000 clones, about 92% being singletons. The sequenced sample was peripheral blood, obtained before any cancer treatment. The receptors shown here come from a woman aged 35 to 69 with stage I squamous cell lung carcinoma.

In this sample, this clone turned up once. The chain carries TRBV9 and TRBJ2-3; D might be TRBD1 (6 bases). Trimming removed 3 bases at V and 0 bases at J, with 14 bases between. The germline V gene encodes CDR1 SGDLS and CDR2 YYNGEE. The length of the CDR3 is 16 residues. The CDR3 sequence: CASSATTGTSTDTQYF. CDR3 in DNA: TGTGCCAGCAGCGCCACGACAGGAACTAGCACAGATACGCAGTATTTT.

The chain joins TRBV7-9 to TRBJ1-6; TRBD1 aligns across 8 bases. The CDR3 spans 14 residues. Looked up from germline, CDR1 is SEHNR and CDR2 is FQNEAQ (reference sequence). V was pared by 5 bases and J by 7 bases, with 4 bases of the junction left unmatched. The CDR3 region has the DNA TGTGCCAGCAGCGCCGGACAGGGCAATTCACCCCTCCACTTT. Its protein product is CASSAGQGNSPLHF.

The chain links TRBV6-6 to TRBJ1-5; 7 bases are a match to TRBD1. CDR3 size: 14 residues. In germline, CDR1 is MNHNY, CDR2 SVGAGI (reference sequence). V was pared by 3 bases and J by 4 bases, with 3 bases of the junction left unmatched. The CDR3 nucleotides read TGTGCCAGCAGTTATGACAGGGTGAATCAGCCCCAGCATTTT. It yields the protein CASSYDRVNQPQHF.

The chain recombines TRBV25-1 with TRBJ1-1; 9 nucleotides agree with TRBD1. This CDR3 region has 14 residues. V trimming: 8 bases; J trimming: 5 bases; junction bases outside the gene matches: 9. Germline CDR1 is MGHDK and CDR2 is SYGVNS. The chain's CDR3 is CASSATGGLTEAFF. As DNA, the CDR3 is TGTGCCAGCTCAGCGACAGGGGGGCTAACTGAAGCTTTCTTT.

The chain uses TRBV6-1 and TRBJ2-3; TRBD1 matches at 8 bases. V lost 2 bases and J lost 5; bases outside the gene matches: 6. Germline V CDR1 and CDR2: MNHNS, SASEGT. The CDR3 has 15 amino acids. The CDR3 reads CASSERDRIVDTQYF. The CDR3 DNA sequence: TGTGCCAGCAGTGAAAGGGACAGGATAGTAGATACGCAGTATTTT.